A selection of T cell receptor beta chains follows, all from one sample in a study of blood T cell repertoires in COVID-19. The assay was immunoSEQ multiplex PCR, and TCRdb's table has in-frame clones only and misses some. The data hold 200,000 to 300,000 clones, with over 65% observed a single time. Sequenced input: peripheral blood. These receptors all stem from a woman of 80 years or more with acute or convalescent COVID-19. Both conserved end residues are part of each CDR3. Each record gives: J gene, clone size, D gene, V gene, CDR3 DNA, CDR3 protein. The D gene is left open where the match is weak. For some rows the clone size is stated as once, few or many, or as a class when expanded; others skip it.

TRBJ1-1	few	.	TRBV30	TGTGCCTGGAGGGCGGACACTGAAGCTTTCTTT	CAWRADTEAFF
TRBJ1-2	.	.	TRBV9	TGTGCCAGCAGCGGTCGACAGAGAACCAACTATGGCTACACCTTC	CASSGRQRTNYGYTF
TRBJ2-1	.	TRBD2	TRBV9	TGTGCCAGCAGCGTGACTGCGGGAGGGCCGAACAATGAGCAGTTCTTC	CASSVTAGGPNNEQFF
TRBJ2-7	few	.	TRBV28	TGTGCCACCAACAGCGGAACGACCGGCGAGCAGTACTTC	CATNSGTTGEQYF
TRBJ2-5	.	TRBD1	TRBV19	TGTGCCAGTAGTATAGACAGGGGGCTAGAGGAGACCCAGTACTTC	CASSIDRGLEETQYF
TRBJ1-5	.	.	TRBV21-1	TGTGCCAGCACCCCGGGGGACAGGATGAGCAATCAGCCCCAGCATTTT	CASTPGDRMSNQPQHF
TRBJ1-3	.	TRBD1	TRBV30	TGTGCCTGGAGTGTCACGACAGGGTCCCTTGGAAACACCATATATTTT	CAWSVTTGSLGNTIYF
TRBJ1-4	.	.	TRBV2	TGTGCCAGCAAACAGGGAACTAATGAAAAACTGTTTTTT	CASKQGTNEKLFF
TRBJ2-1	many	TRBD1	TRBV6-1	TGTGCCAGCAGTGAAATGGGGGGGACAGGGGGTTGGAATGAGCAGTTCTTC	CASSEMGGTGGWNEQFF
TRBJ2-3	once	.	TRBV5-4	TGTGCCAGCAGCTGGGCACAAACTTTCACAGATACGCAGTATTTT	CASSWAQTFTDTQYF
TRBJ2-2	.	TRBD2	TRBV5-4	TGTGCCAGCAGCTCAGGGACTAAGATCCCAGGGGAGCTGTTTTTT	CASSSGTKIPGELFF
TRBJ1-5	.	.	TRBV2	TGTGCCAGCAGTGAATTCGAGGGCCCTAATCAGCCCCAGCATTTT	CASSEFEGPNQPQHF
TRBJ2-7	.	TRBD1	TRBV11-2	TGTGCCAGCAGCGGGGGACAGGGGAGACCCTACGAGCAGTACTTC	CASSGGQGRPYEQYF
TRBJ1-2	.	TRBD1	TRBV18	TGTGCCAGCTCCTCTAAGGCCGGGACAGGGGGTTCTTTAACCCTGAATGGCTACACCTTC	CASSSKAGTGGSLTLNGYTF
TRBJ2-2	.	TRBD2	TRBV4-2	TGTGCCAGCAGCCAAGCGGGCGCTAGCGGGAGGGTCGCCGGGGAGCTGTTTTTT	CASSQAGASGRVAGELFF
TRBJ1-5	.	.	TRBV7-8	TGTGCCAGCAGCTTAATCCTAGGTCAGCCCCAGCATTTT	CASSLILGQPQHF
TRBJ1-2	.	.	TRBV19	TGTGCCAGTAGTTGGGACAATAAAATGAGTAACTATGGCTACACCTTC	CASSWDNKMSNYGYTF
TRBJ1-2	.	.	TRBV19	TGTGCCAGTACCCCGACTGACGGCCCTATTACGGGCTACACCTTC	CASTPTDGPITGYTF
TRBJ2-1	few	.	TRBV6-1	TGTGCCAGCAGTGAACCCCGGGACACCTACAATGAGCAGTTCTTC	CASSEPRDTYNEQFF
TRBJ1-3	.	.	TRBV7-2	TGTGCCAGCGCGACAGACTCTGGAAACACCATATATTTT	CASATDSGNTIYF